This entry concerns a single TCR beta chain. Its antigen is currently not known. No base-level quality is on record; no much larger clone is a single base apart. This record comes from a study of beta chain features in type 1 diabetes (dated 2018 in TCRdb). Looking at the study overall: No differences in mean age, gender distribution, total cell number or subset yield were found between patients and healthy donors. A total of roughly 100 million sorted cells were examined across all samples, and the number of cells per subset was strongly correlated with RNA yield. The study compared the TCRB repertoires of sorted circulating CD4+ T cell subsets in recently diagnosed type 1 diabetes patients with those in matched healthy donors. Whereas all 28 donors provided naive and central memory subsets, regulatory and stem cell-like memory subsets were isolated from just 8 patients and about 8 healthy donors. What the authors observed across the whole study: Because cDNA was sequenced instead of genomic DNA, activated cells with high expression could be over-represented, although the groups did not differ in activation or CD3 levels. Only small numbers of individuals were included in the HLA sub-analyses, which left unresolved whether HLA type had any influence on TCRB rearrangement. Naive, central memory and regulatory TCRB repertoires appeared to be more alike among patients than among healthy donors. Shorter templates might be favored by PCR, yet because patient and control samples were amplified and corrected together, any such skew would affect both groups equally. In all four CD4+ subsets, TCRB CDR3 length was moderately but significantly shorter in type 1 diabetes patients. Fewer insertions and more nucleotide deletions at VDJ recombination sites were observed in patients with type 1 diabetes, implying thymic rearrangement abnormalities.

Each donor gave one peripheral blood draw, averaging roughly 100 mL, which was collected into heparinised tubes. A BD FACSAria II was used to sort naive, central memory, regulatory and stem cell-like memory CD4+ T cells with a panel that included CD45RO, CCR7, CD25, CD127, CD95 and CD27. Every sorted population had a purity above 98%. Right away, PBMCs were isolated by Lymphoprep density gradient centrifugation and were stained directly, with no culture step. So that batch effects would be minimized, each experiment stained and sorted samples in pairs, pairing one healthy donor with one patient. CDR1 is given as SGHDT and CDR2 as YYEEEE, both from the germline V gene. Trimming removed 3 bases from V and 1 base from J; the gene matches leave 3 bases unexplained. The CDR3 sequence holds 15 residues, the cysteine and phenylalanine included. The only DNA kept is the CDR3, 45 bases in frame from the first base.

The High Capacity cDNA Reverse Transcription Kit was used to reverse transcribe all of the isolated RNA, meaning that expressed TCRB transcripts were what got sequenced. For stem cell-like memory T cell samples, survey-depth immunoSEQ sequencing was used, averaging around 1 million total reads per sample. Sorted cells were lysed in RLT buffer, and RNA was extracted using DNase-treated RNeasy Micro or Mini kits according to cell number. Each cell subset was processed on its own to prevent cross-contamination, while patient and healthy donor samples were processed together. Using the immunoSEQ multiplex PCR, TCRB sequences were amplified from cDNA into 87-bp fragments spanning the CDR3 region. Sequencing of the amplicons was done on the Illumina HiSeq platform. In the paper's pipeline: PCR bias was computationally corrected using synthetic template baselines, reads within Hamming distance 2 were collapsed, and singletons that could not be merged were discarded. Reads were aligned to IMGT to assign V, D and J genes, CDR3 length, and insertions or deletions at six rearrangement sites. Within each subset, clonotype counts were normalized to sorted cell number, after which true diversity and Gini coefficients were computed with the tcR R package. Repertoire sharing was quantified using the overlap coefficient calculated on TCRB nucleotide sequences. In TCRdb, the immuneACCESS table is reduced to in-frame sequences with V and J assigned. These tables do not hold every clone; where another copy was compared, an unresolved V gene accounts for under half, and the others remain unexplained. The V and J calls and clone size come from that table; D and trimming were worked out from the DNA. Across this sample there are roughly 14,000 clones, with approximately 68% seen only once. The ten largest clonotypes hold about 0.57% of the sample.

Sequences were obtained from stem cell memory CD4+ T cells from blood. The intended sense of this specimen's cell subset or site label: stem cell-like memory CD4+ T cells. The clonotype originates from a woman younger than 30 with type 1 diabetes. Recombination connected TRBV5-6 to TRBJ1-1, with 10 central nucleotides matching TRBD1. The CDR3 region has the sequence CASSWTGGTNTEAFF. At the DNA level, the sequence is TGTGCCAGCAGCTGGACAGGGGGGACGAACACTGAAGCTTTCTTT.